This TCR beta chain was obtained from a study of T cell responses to AZD1222 COVID-19 vaccine (dated by TCRdb to the early 2020s). Study-level background: AZD1222 recipients whose second dose came at about 4 weeks and those whose second dose came at about 12 weeks were combined into one group, since spike-specific TCR depth and breadth did not differ between the two schedules. TCR sequencing covered fewer than 250 trial participants: approximately 200 given two doses of AZD1222 and around 25 given two doses of MenACWY control vaccine. Trial participants were enrolled by age into 18-55, 56-69 and 70-plus year subgroups, with approximately 150, 28 and 58 TCR-sequenced participants respectively.

Including cysteine and phenylalanine, the CDR3 has 12 amino acids. The entry retains the CDR3 DNA only, 36 bases that are in frame from base 1. Trimming removed 1 base from V and 4 bases from J, leaving 5 bases between the germline ends. The germline V gene (reference sequence) supplies CDR1 LNHNV and CDR2 YYDKDF. A remark on this clone: Its cognate antigen has yet to be identified. Base qualities were left out, and no much larger clone turns up one base away. This specimen includes other DNA sequences encoding the same CDR3.

Points the paper makes about the study in general: In the small 56-69-year group, the increase in depth fell short of significance, most likely because of low power. A significant rise in spike-specific TCR breadth and depth was observed after two AZD1222 doses relative to day 0 and relative to MenACWY recipients. Epitopes outside the regions mutated in the B.1.351 and B.1.1.7 variants were reportedly recognized by nearly half of the unique spike-specific TCRs. CD4 TCRs associated with the vaccine covered the entire spike protein, and the dominant responses were in regions 160-218 and 743-854. Because no day 14 peak-response samples were available, repertoires were characterized only after the peak T cell response. Most participants were white British and females outnumbered males, and the authors suggested that clonal diversity may have been underestimated. Conclusions about previously exposed vaccinees are limited, since just a handful of AZD1222 recipients were seropositive for SARS-CoV-2 at baseline.

What this sample's time point label stands for: baseline before first vaccination. Vaccinee samples were obtained from the UK trials COV001 and COV002, which included a single-blind randomized controlled phase 2/3 trial of AZD1222 (ChAdOx1 nCoV-19) in healthy adults. Trial participant PBMC samples were collected at day 0 and day 28 after the second dose for TCRbeta chain sequencing. The CDR3 regions of human TCRbeta chains were analyzed by immunosequencing. In the authors' own workflow: Repertoire TCRs were checked for matches against a reference library of SARS-CoV-2-specific TCRs that had been generated using the MIRA antigen-specificity platform. Breadth was defined as the fraction of unique TCRs that were SARS-CoV-2-associated. Depth was defined as the fraction of total T cells that were SARS-CoV-2-associated. Using the MIRA data, every spike-specific TCR was mapped to the spike region that the TCR reacted to and assigned to either a CD4 or a CD8 class. Log10-transformed breadth and depth values were compared by one-way ANOVA with Sidak's multiple comparisons tests. TCRdb mirrors the immuneACCESS table, restricted to in-frame sequences. Some clones are absent from its copies; in checked studies, under half trace to an unresolved V gene, and the reason for the others is unknown. V and J calls and clone size are those listed in that table; D and trimming were worked out from the DNA. The sample table records some 130,000 clones; roughly 82% of these occur just once. Roughly 4.3% of the sample is held by the ten biggest clonotypes.

The clonotype originates from an adult in good health. The chain couples TRBV15 to TRBJ2-7; the D gene is perhaps TRBD1 or TRBD2, each of them matching over 5 bases. The sequencing used peripheral blood, collected on day 0 of AZD1222 vaccination. The CDR3 loop reads CATSRGGYEQYF. In nucleotide form, the sequence is TGTGCCACCAGCAGAGGGGGGTACGAGCAGTACTTC.